The present T cell receptor beta chain was sequenced within a study of blood T cells in healthy people across ages. A sample-barcoded 5' primer and a J-beta primer mix were used in a second PCR of roughly 7 to 11 cycles. TCRdb redid the calling of the 5' RACE reads with MiXCR, one entry per CDR3 protein. The sample consists of 850,000 to 1,300,000 distinct CDR3 sequences, roughly 45% of them appearing once. Per the germline V gene, CDR1 is DFQATT and CDR2 is SNEGSKA (reference sequence). The CDR3 has 15 residues. The chain uses TRBV20-1 and TRBJ2-5; 9 bases are shared with TRBD2. The J call may be incorrect, as the DNA end agrees better with TRBJ2-7. The receptor's source is a woman aged 55-75 years in good health. The sample comprised blood. The CDR3 reads CSARDMAGGLLEQYF. Written as DNA, the CDR3 is TGCAGTGCTAGAGATATGGCGGGAGGGCTACTCGAGCAGTACTTC.